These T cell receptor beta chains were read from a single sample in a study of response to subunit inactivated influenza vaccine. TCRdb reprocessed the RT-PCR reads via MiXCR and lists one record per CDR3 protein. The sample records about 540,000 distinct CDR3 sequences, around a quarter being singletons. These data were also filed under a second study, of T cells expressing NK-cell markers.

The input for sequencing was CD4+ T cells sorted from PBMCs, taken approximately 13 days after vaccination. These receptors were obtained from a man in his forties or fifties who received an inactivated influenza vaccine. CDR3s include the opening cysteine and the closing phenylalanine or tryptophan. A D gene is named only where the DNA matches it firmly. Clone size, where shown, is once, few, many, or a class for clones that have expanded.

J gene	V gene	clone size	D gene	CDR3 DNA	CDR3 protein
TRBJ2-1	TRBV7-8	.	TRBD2	TGTGCCAGCACTCAAGGGGTACAGAGGGTGGTAGCGGGAGTTGCTGAGCAGTTCTTC	CASTQGVQRVVAGVAEQFF
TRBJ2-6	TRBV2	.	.	TGTGCCACCAAAGGCCAGGCTGGGGCCAACGTCCTGACTTTC	CATKGQAGANVLTF
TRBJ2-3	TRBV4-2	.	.	TGTGCCAGCAGCCAAGCCGGTCTCACCACAGATACGCAGTATTTT	CASSQAGLTTDTQYF
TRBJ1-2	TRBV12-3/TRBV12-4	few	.	TGTGCCAGCAGTCGGACCCAAATGGAGGGCTACACCTTC	CASSRTQMEGYTF
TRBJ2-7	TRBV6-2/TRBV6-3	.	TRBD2	TGTGCCAGCAGTCCACCCGCGGGGGATCCCTCCTACGAGCAGTACTTC	CASSPPAGDPSYEQYF
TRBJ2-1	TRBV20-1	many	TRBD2	TGCAGTGCTAGAGCTAGCGGGAGGGCGGGTGAGCAGTTCTTC	CSARASGRAGEQFF
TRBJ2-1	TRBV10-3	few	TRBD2	TGTGCCATTTCAGCGGGGGCCCTCTCCTACAATGAGCAGTTCTTC	CAISAGALSYNEQFF
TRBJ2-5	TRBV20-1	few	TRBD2	TGCAGTGCAAGGGATAGCGGGGGGATTCAAGAGACCCAGTACTTC	CSARDSGGIQETQYF
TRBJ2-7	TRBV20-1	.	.	TGCAGTGCTTCGAGAGCGGGTGTCGGCTACGAGCAGTACTTC	CSASRAGVGYEQYF
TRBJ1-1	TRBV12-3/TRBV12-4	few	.	TGTGCCAGCAGTTTGGGGGGATTCATGAACACTGAAGCTTTCTTT	CASSLGGFMNTEAFF
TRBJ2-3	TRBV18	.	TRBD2	TGTGCCAGCTCACCACTGACTAGCGGGGGGGCCTCGGCCACAGATACGCAGTATTTT	CASSPLTSGGASATDTQYF
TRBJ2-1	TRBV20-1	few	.	TGCAGTGCGAGGGACTTGGGGGGATACAATGAGCAGTTCTTC	CSARDLGGYNEQFF
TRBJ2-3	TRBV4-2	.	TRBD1	TGTGCCAGCAGCCAAGATTTGGTGACAGGGTCGGATACGCAGTATTTT	CASSQDLVTGSDTQYF
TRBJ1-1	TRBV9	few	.	TGTGCCAGCAGCGCGGAGGGTCCGCGGGAACACACTGAAGCTTTCTTT	CASSAEGPREHTEAFF
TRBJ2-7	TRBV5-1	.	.	TGCGCCAGCAGCTTGGATACCGGGATCTCCGCATACGAGCAGTACTTC	CASSLDTGISAYEQYF
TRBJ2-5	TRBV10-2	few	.	TGCGCCAGCAGTCCGGTTTCTACCGGGGAGACCCAGTACTTC	CASSPVSTGETQYF
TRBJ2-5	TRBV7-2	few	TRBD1	TGTGCCAGCAGCTTAAACAGGGGGCGGTGGGAGACCCAGTACTTC	CASSLNRGRWETQYF
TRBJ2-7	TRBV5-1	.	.	TGCGCCAGCAGAGAAAGGACCACTCTTGTAAGCGAGCAGTACTTC	CASRERTTLVSEQYF
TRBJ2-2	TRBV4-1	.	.	TGCGCCAGCAGCCAAGAGGACATCGCCGCCGGGGAGCTGTTTTTT	CASSQEDIAAGELFF
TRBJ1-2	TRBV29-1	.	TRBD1	TGCAGCGCCAGGGGATACAGGGGGCAGGACTATGGCTACACCTTC	CSARGYRGQDYGYTF
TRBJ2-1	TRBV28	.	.	TGTGCCAGCACTCTAGGGCGGGGTATCTATGAGCAGTTCTTC	CASTLGRGIYEQFF
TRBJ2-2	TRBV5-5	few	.	TGTGCCAGCAGCTGGTATACTCGAACCGGGGAGCTGTTTTTT	CASSWYTRTGELFF
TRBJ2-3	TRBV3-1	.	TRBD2	TGTGCCAGCAGACAACTAGCGGGGGGCACAGATACGCAGTATTTT	CASRQLAGGTDTQYF
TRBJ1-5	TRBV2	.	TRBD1	TGTGCCAGCAGCTGGGACAGGGGATTTGGCGGCAATCAGCCCCAGCATTTT	CASSWDRGFGGNQPQHF
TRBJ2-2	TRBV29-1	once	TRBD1	TGCAGCGTTGATGGCGGGGGAGGGGGACAGGGAGCCGGGGAGCTGTTTTTT	CSVDGGGGGQGAGELFF
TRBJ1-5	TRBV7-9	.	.	TGTGCCAGCAGCTTAGGCTGGGACAATTATCAGCCCCAGCATTTT	CASSLGWDNYQPQHF
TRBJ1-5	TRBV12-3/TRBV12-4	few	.	TGTGCCAGCAGTTTATTTAGTCAGCCCCAGCATTTT	CASSLFSQPQHF